This paragraph reports one TCR beta chain. The repertoire was sequenced with immunoSEQ multiplex PCR; TCRdb's copy has only in-frame clones and lacks some. The sample comprises some 2,000,000 clones, about 95% of which are singletons, and roughly 1% rests with the top ten. This sample is part of a study of shared clonotypes between healthy human individuals. This CDR3 has 17 amino acids. Trimming cost V 3 bases and J 4 bases, with 18 bases left between them. The germline gives CDR1 LGHNT, CDR2 FRNRAP. The naive CD8 subset, CD45RO-negative cells positively selected for CCR7, excluded terminally differentiated effector memory CD45RA+ cells.

This TCR was recovered from a man between 18 and 35 years old in good health. This rearrangement joins TRBV12-5 to TRBJ2-2; no clear D. The sequenced sample was naive CD8+ T cells sorted from blood. In DNA, the CDR3 is TGTGCTAGTGGTTTCGAATTTGGGATCGCAGCCACCGGGGAGCTGTTTTTT. Its protein product is CASGFEFGIAATGELFF.